This paragraph covers one T cell receptor beta chain sequence. The antigen is undetermined. The sample belongs to a study of Ad26.COV2.S vaccination and SARS-CoV-2 variants. In the study overall: Donor participated within the Ad26.COV2.S arm of the COV1001 trial. Ad26.COV2.S, an intramuscular injection, was given once or twice 56 days apart. Study results and limitations: Post-vaccination breadth of spike-specific CD8+ and CD4+ T cell responses was reportedly substantial.

CDR1 is SGDLS, CDR2 YYNGEE, per germline. With V trimmed by 4 bases and J by 2 bases, 4 bases remained unmatched. The CDR3 spans 15 residues. Noted treatment: roughly 19 received Ad26.COV2.S at low or high dose, single or two shots; roughly 5 received placebo; per-sample allocation not given. Sampling was performed 63 days after the first vaccine or placebo injection. Its platform was an Ad26 vector, and its expressed antigen was Wuhan-strain SARS-CoV-2 spike. Profiled with immunoSEQ multiplex PCR; TCRdb holds only in-frame clones, not every one. This sample has 380,000 or so clones; about 89% occur once, and the top ten carry about 5%.

This receptor was identified in a person between 18 and 65 years old who received the Ad26.COV2.S COVID-19 vaccine or a placebo. This chain connects TRBV9 to TRBJ2-7, with 12 bases that match TRBD2. Material: peripheral blood, obtained in a trial of Ad26.COV2.S vaccine versus placebo. The CDR3, as DNA: TGTGCCAGCAGCCAGACTAGCGGGAGCACCTACGAGCAGTACTTC. This translates into CASSQTSGSTYEQYF.